This TCR beta chain originates from a study of blood T cell repertoires in COVID-19. Study summary: The United States, Italy and Spain were the sources of the acute and convalescent COVID-19 samples.

Trimming took 5 bases from V and 2 from J; bases not matched to a gene: 3. The CDR3 sequence is 13 residues long. Germline CDR1 and CDR2: LNHDA and SQIVND (reference sequence). Seattle's enrolled individuals joined amid active infection and were then monitored longitudinally. Some clones are missing from TCRdb's copy, which holds only in-frame ones; the method was immunoSEQ multiplex PCR. The data hold 400,000 or so clones, with 85% to 90% observed a single time. The rearrangement uses TRBV19 and TRBJ2-7; 7 nucleotides agree with TRBD1. The TCR sequence derives from a man aged 18 to 30 with COVID-19, enrolled during active disease. The sample consisted of peripheral blood. Written as DNA, the CDR3 is TGTGCCAGTAGTGGGACAGCAGCCTACGAGCAGTACTTC. This translates into CASSGTAAYEQYF.